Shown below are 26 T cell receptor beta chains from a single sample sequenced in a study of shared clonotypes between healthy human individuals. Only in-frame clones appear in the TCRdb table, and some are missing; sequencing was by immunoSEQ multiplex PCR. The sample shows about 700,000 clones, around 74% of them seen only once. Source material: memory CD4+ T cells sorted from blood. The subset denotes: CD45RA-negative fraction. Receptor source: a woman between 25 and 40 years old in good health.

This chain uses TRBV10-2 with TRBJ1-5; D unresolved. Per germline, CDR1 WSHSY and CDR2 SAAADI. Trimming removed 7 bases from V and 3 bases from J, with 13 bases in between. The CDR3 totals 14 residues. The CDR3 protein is CASTEIGLNQPQHF. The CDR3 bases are TGCGCCAGCACCGAAATCGGCCTCAATCAGCCCCAGCATTTT.

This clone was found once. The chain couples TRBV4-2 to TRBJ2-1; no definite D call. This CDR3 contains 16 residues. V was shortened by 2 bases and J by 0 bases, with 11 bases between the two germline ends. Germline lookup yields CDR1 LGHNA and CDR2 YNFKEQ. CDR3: CASSQPAGSSYNEQFF. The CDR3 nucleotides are TGTGCCAGCAGCCAACCTGCAGGCAGCTCCTACAATGAGCAGTTCTTC.

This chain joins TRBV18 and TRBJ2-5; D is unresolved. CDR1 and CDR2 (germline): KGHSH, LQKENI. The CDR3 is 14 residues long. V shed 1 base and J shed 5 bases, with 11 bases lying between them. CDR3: CASSPRPDAETQYF. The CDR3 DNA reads TGTGCCAGCTCACCACGACCAGACGCGGAGACCCAGTACTTC.

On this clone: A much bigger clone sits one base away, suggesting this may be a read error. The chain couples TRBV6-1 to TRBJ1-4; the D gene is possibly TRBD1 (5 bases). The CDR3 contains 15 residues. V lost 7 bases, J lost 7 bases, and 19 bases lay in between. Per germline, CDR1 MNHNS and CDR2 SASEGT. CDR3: CASTSLSQGGEKLFF. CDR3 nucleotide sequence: TGTGCCAGCACCAGCCTTAGTCAGGGCGGTGAAAAACTGTTTTTT.

The CDR3 DNA is TGTGCCAGCAGCCGCTTTGAGGGGGCGGGAGGCCCCCACGAGCAGTACTTC. Translation: CASSRFEGAGGPHEQYF. The V and J genes are TRBV7-9 and TRBJ2-7; tentative D call: TRBD2 (8 bases). Germline-derived CDR1 and CDR2 are SEHNR and FQNEAQ (reference sequence). The V gene lost 5 bases and the J gene lost 5 bases, with 25 bases spanning the gap. The CDR3 loop spans 17 amino acids.

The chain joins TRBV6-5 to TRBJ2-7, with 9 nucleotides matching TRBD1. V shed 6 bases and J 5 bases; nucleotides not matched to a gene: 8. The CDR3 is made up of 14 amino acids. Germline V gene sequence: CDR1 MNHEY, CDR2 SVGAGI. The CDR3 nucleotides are TGTGCCAGCAGCACCGGGACAGGGTTCCACGAGCAGTACTTC. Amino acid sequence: CASSTGTGFHEQYF.

The CDR3 nucleotides are TGTGCCAGTAGACCGACGGCAGGTCGCAACACTGAAGCTTTCTTT. Amino acid sequence: CASRPTAGRNTEAFF. The V call is TRBV19, the J call TRBJ1-1; no clear D. This CDR3 is 15 amino acids long. Per the germline V gene, CDR1 is LNHDA and CDR2 is SQIVND (reference sequence). Trimming removed 6 bases from V and 2 bases from J, with 16 bases in between.

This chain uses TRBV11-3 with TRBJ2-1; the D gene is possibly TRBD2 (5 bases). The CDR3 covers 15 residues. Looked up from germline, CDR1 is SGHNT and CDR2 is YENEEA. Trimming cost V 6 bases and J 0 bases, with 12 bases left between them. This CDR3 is CASSSDYSSYNEQFF. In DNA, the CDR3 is TGTGCCAGCAGTTCCGACTACTCCTCCTACAATGAGCAGTTCTTC.

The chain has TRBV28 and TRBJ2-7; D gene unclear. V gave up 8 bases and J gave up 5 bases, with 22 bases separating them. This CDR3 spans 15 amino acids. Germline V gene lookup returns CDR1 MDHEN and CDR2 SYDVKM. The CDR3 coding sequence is TGTGCCAGCTCCCTGGCTGGGCAGGCGACGCACGAGCAGTACTTC. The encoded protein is CASSLAGQATHEQYF.

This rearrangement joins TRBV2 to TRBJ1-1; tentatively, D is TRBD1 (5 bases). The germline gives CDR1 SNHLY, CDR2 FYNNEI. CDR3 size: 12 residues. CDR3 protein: CTRKGRGTEAFF. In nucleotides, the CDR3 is TGTACCCGGAAGGGGAGGGGCACTGAAGCTTTCTTT. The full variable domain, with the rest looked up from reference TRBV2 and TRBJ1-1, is EPEVTQTPSHQVTQMGQEVILRCVPISNHLYFYWYRQILGQKVEFLVSFYNNEISEKSEIFDDQFSVERPDGSNFTLKIRSTKLEDSAMYFCTRKGRGTEAFFGQGTRLTVV.

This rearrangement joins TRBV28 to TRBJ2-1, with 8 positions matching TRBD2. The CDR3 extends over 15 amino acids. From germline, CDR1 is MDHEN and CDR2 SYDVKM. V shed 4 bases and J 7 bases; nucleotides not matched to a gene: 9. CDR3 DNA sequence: TGTGCCAGCAGTTCTGCGACGGGAGGGCGAAATGAGCAGTTCTTC. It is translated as CASSSATGGRNEQFF.

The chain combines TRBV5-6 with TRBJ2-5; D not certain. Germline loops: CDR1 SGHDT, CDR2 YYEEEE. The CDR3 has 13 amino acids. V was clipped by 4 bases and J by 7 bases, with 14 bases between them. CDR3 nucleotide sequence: TGTGCCAGCAGCGGTCAAGATCAGCGGACCCAGTACTTC. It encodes CASSGQDQRTQYF.

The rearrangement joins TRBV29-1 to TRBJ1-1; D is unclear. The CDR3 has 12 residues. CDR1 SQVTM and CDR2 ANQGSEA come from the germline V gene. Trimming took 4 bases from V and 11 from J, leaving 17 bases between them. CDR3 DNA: TGCAGCGTTGCGGCCGGGATTCCAGACGCTTTCTTT. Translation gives CSVAAGIPDAFF.

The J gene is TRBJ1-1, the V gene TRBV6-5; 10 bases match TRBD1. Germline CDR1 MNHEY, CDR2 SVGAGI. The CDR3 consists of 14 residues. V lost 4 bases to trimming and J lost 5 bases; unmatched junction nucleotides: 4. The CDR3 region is CASSWDRGETEAFF. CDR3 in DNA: TGTGCCAGCAGTTGGGACAGGGGAGAAACTGAAGCTTTCTTT.

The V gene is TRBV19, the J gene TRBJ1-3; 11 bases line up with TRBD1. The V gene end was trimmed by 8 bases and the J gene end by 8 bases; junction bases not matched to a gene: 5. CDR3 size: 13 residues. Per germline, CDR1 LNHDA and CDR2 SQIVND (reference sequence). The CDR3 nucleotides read TGTGCCAGTCGGGACAGGGGGTACGACACCATATATTTT. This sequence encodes CASRDRGYDTIYF.

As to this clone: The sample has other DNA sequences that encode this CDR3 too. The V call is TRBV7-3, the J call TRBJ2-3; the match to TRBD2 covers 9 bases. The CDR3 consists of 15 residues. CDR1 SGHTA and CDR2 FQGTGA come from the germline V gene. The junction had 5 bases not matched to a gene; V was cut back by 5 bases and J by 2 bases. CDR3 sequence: CASSPRLADTDTQYF. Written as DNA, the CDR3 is TGTGCCAGCAGCCCCCGACTAGCGGACACAGATACGCAGTATTTT.

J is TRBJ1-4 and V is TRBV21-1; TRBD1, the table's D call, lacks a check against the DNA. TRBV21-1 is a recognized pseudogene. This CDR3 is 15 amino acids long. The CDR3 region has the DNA TGTGCCACACCCCGTGGAGACAGGGTGAATGAAAAACTGTTTTTT. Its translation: CATPRGDRVNEKLFF.

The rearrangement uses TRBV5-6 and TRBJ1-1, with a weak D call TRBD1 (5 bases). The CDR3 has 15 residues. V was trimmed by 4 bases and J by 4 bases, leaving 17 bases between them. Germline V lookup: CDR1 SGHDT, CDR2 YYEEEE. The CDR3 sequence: CASSALIRGTTEAFF. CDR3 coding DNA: TGTGCCAGCAGCGCCCTCATACGGGGGACCACTGAAGCTTTCTTT.

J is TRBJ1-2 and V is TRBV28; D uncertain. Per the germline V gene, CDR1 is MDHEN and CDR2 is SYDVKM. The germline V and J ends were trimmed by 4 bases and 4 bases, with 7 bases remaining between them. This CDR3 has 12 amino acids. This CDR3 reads CASSSLVYGYTF. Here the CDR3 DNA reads TGTGCCAGCAGTTCGCTTGTCTATGGCTACACCTTC.

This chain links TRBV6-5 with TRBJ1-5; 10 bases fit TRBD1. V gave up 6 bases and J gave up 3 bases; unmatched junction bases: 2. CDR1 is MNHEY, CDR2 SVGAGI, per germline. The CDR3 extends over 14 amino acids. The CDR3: CASSRQGANQPQHF. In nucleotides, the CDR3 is TGTGCCAGCAGCCGACAGGGGGCCAATCAGCCCCAGCATTTT.

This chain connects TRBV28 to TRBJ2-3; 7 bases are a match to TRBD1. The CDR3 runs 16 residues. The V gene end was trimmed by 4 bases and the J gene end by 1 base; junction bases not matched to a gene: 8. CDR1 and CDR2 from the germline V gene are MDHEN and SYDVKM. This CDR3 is CASSSPNRGGTDTQYF. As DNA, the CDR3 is TGTGCCAGCAGTTCTCCCAACAGGGGTGGCACAGATACGCAGTATTTT.

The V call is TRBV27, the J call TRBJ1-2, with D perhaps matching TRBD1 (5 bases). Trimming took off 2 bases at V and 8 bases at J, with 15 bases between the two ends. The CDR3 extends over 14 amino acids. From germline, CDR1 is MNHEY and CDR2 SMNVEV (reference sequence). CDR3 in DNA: TGTGCCAGCAGTTTAAGTGGGACGGATGGGGGCTACACCTTC. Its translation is CASSLSGTDGGYTF.

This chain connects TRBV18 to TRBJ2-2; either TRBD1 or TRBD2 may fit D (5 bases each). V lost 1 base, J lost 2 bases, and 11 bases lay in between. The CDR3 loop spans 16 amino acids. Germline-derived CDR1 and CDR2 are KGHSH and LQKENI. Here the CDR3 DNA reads TGTGCCAGCTCACCACGGGCCAGGGACAACACCGGGGAGCTGTTTTTT. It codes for CASSPRARDNTGELFF.

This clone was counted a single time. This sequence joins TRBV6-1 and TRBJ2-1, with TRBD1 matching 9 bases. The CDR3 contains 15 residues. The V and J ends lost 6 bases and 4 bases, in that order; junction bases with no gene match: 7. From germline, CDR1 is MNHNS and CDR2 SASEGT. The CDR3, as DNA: TGTGCCAGCAGCACCGGGACAGGGACATACAATGAGCAGTTCTTC. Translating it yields CASSTGTGTYNEQFF.

The CDR3 reads CASSPRTGHEQYF. CDR3 sequence (DNA): TGTGCCAGCAGCCCCCGGACAGGGCACGAGCAGTACTTC. The chain links TRBV11-1 to TRBJ2-7, with 8 bases identical to TRBD1. The length of the CDR3 is 13 residues. Trimming took 5 bases from V and 5 from J; bases not matched to a gene: 5. Germline values: CDR1 SGHAT, CDR2 FQDESV (reference sequence).

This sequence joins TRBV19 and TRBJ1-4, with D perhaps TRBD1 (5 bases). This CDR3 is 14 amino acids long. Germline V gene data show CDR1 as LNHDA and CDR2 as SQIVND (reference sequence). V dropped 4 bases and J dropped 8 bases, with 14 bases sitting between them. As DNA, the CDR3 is TGTGCCAGTAGTACGGTAAGGGAGGGGGAAAAACTGTTTTTT. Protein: CASSTVREGEKLFF.